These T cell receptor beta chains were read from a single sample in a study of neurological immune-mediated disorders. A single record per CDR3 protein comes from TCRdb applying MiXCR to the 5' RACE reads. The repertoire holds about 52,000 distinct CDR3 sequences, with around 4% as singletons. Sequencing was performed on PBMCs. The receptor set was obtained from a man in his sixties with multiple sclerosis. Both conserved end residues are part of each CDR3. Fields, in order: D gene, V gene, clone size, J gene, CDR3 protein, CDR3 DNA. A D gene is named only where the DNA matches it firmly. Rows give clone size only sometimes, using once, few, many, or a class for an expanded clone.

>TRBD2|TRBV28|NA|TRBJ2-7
CASSLGGLAGAYEQYF
TGTGCCAGCAGTTTAGGGGGGCTAGCGGGAGCCTACGAGCAGTACTTC
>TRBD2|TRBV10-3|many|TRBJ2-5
CAISDLRPGGETQYF
TGTGCCATCAGTGACCTCCGACCGGGGGGGGAGACCCAGTACTTC
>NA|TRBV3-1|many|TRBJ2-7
CASSQTTGFGEQYF
TGTGCCAGCAGCCAGACGACGGGGTTCGGGGAGCAGTACTTC
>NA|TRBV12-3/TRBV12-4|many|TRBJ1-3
CASSPTRSGNTIYF
TGTGCCAGCAGTCCCACGCGCTCTGGAAACACCATATATTTT
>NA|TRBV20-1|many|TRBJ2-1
CSASPHSDEQFF
TGCAGTGCTTCGCCACATTCCGATGAGCAGTTCTTC
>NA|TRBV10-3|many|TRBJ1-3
CAISANGNTIYF
TGTGCCATCAGTGCTAATGGAAACACCATATATTTT
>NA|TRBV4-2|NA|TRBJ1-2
CASSQELEGYTF
TGTGCCAGCAGCCAAGAACTGGAAGGCTACACCTTC
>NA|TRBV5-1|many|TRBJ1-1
CASGQGLSTEAFF
TGCGCCAGCGGGCAGGGGTTGAGCACTGAAGCTTTCTTT
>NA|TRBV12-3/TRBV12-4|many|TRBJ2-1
CANSGLGPYNEQFF
TGTGCCAACAGCGGTTTGGGACCCTACAATGAGCAGTTCTTC
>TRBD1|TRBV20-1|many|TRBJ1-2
CSADARQGTNYGYTF
TGCAGTGCTGACGCCAGACAGGGAACCAACTATGGCTACACCTTC
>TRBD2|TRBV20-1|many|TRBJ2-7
CSARDYGREDRNEQYF
TGCAGTGCTAGAGATTACGGGAGGGAGGATAGGAACGAGCAGTACTTC
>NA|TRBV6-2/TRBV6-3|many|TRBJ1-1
CASSPGGGRDTEAFF
TGTGCCAGCAGCCCAGGCGGGGGGCGGGACACTGAAGCTTTCTTT
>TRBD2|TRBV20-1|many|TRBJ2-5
CSALPTSGRVQETQYF
TGCAGTGCACTTCCGACTAGCGGGAGGGTACAAGAGACCCAGTACTTC
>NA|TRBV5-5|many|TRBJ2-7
CASSHREGFEQYF
TGTGCCAGCAGCCACCGCGAGGGTTTTGAGCAGTACTTC
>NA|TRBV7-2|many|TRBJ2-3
CASSSGTFTDTQYF
TGTGCCAGCAGCTCTGGGACCTTCACAGATACGCAGTATTTT
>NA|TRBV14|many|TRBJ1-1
CASSQMGGARGTEAFF
TGTGCCAGCAGCCAAATGGGGGGGGCGCGAGGGACTGAAGCTTTCTTT
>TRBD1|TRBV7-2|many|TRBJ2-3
CASSRDRGSDTQYF
TGTGCCAGCAGCCGGGACAGGGGTTCAGATACGCAGTATTTT